These 17 T cell receptor beta chains originate from one sample sequenced in a study of early T cells in non-severe SARS-CoV-2 infection. TCRdb fed the 5' RACE reads into MiXCR, producing one record per CDR3 protein. The sample lists about 67,000 distinct CDR3 sequences; 9.5% to 13% were seen once. The sample comprised whole blood. All receptors derive from an adult who was a healthcare worker with PCR-confirmed SARS-CoV-2 infection or an uninfected control (not recorded which).

The sample holds many counts of this clonotype. CDR3 protein: CASSGLAKNIQYF. The CDR3 DNA sequence: TGTGCCAGCAGTGGTCTAGCCAAAAACATTCAGTACTTC. This rearrangement joins TRBV2 to TRBJ2-4; D is unclear. The ends were cut back, 4 bases at V and 0 bases at J, with 4 bases in the middle. Germline lookup yields CDR1 SNHLY and CDR2 FYNNEI. The CDR3 is 13 residues long.

This clonotype came up many times. J is TRBJ1-1 and V is TRBV18; D unclear. Per the germline V gene, CDR1 is KGHSH and CDR2 is LQKENI. This CDR3 has 15 residues. The V and J ends lost 3 bases and 2 bases respectively, with 13 bases between them. In nucleotides, the CDR3 is TGTGCCAGCTCACCGTCGGGTCTCATAAACACTGAAGCTTTCTTT. It specifies CASSPSGLINTEAFF.

This clonotype was recorded at least ten times. The genes are TRBV20-1 and TRBJ2-5; TRBD2 aligns across 9 bases. Germline V gene data show CDR1 as DFQATT and CDR2 as SNEGSKA (reference sequence). The CDR3 is 16 amino acids. Trimming took 1 base from V and 5 from J; bases not matched to a gene: 11. The CDR3 sequence is CSARAPGGGGLETQYF. Here the CDR3 DNA reads TGCAGTGCTAGAGCGCCGGGCGGGGGGGGACTTGAGACCCAGTACTTC.

This clonotype was seen ten or more times. The V and J genes are TRBV20-1 and TRBJ1-5; a possible D gene is TRBD1 (6 bases). V was clipped by 5 bases and J by 4 bases, with 15 bases between them. This CDR3 has 14 residues. CDR1 is DFQATT and CDR2 is SNEGSKA in the germline V gene (reference sequence). The CDR3 DNA is TGCAGTGCTTGCCGGGACACTCTTAATCAGCCCCAGCATTTT. This sequence encodes CSACRDTLNQPQHF.

The J gene is TRBJ2-7, the V gene TRBV9; a possible D gene is TRBD2 (6 bases). This CDR3 spans 14 amino acids. CDR1 is SGDLS and CDR2 is YYNGEE in the germline V gene. Trimming took off 3 bases at V and 4 bases at J, with 14 bases between the two ends. The CDR3 bases are TGTGCCAGCAGCGGGAGGGCCGGGCCGTACGAGCAGTACTTC. Protein product: CASSGRAGPYEQYF.

At least ten counts were recorded for this clonotype. At one end the junction does not follow the germline gene, possibly because of a read error. V usage is TRBV3-1 and J usage is TRBJ2-4; the match to TRBD2 covers 7 bases. This CDR3 spans 16 amino acids. Germline CDR1 reads LGHDT; CDR2 reads YNNKEL (reference sequence). The CDR3 loop reads CASSQRRGEAQNIQYF. The DNA of the CDR3 is TGTGCCAGCAGCCAACGCCGGGGGGAAGCCCAAAACATTCAGTACTTC.

This clonotype was counted ten times or more. The chain recombines TRBV7-9 with TRBJ2-1; unclear D gene. CDR3 length: 15 amino acids. In germline, CDR1 is SEHNR, CDR2 FQNEAQ (reference sequence). V was cut by 2 bases and J by 0 bases, with 8 bases left in between. CDR3 in DNA: TGTGCCAGCAGCTTAACGGATAGCTCCTACAATGAGCAGTTCTTC. This encodes CASSLTDSSYNEQFF.

This clonotype was picked up many times. The rearrangement links TRBV11-2 to TRBJ2-3; tentatively, D is TRBD2 (5 bases). V lost 4 bases, J lost 1 base, and 9 bases lay in between. Germline CDR1 SGHAT, CDR2 FQNNGV. This CDR3 region has 14 residues. The CDR3 DNA reads TGTGCCAGCAGCTCCGGGGTGGGCACAGATACGCAGTATTTT. This translates into CASSSGVGTDTQYF.

V gene TRBV29-1 combines with J gene TRBJ2-3; the D gene is possibly TRBD2 (5 bases). The CDR3 runs 12 residues. Trimming cost V 0 bases and J 14 bases, with 15 bases left between them. Germline assignment: CDR1 SQVTM and CDR2 ANQGSEA. CDR3 DNA: TGCAGCGTTGAAGATATGGCGGGCCATCTGTATTTT. This sequence encodes CSVEDMAGHLYF.

This clonotype occurred many times. The rearrangement links TRBV6-6 to TRBJ2-3; 7 positions agree with TRBD2. Trimming cost V 6 bases and J 1 base; bases outside gene matches: 7. This CDR3 is built from 15 residues. Germline V CDR1 and CDR2: MNHNY, SVGAGI (reference sequence). CDR3 in DNA: TGTGCCAGCAGCCCCGGGACTACGGGCACAGATACGCAGTATTTT. Its protein is CASSPGTTGTDTQYF.

This clonotype came up many times. V usage is TRBV25-1 and J usage is TRBJ2-5, with 8 bases that match TRBD2. The CDR3 is 16 amino acids. Trimming cost V 4 bases and J 5 bases; bases outside gene matches: 12. Germline loops: CDR1 MGHDK, CDR2 SYGVNS. The CDR3 bases are TGTGCCAGCAGTGGGCTAGCGGGTGCCCGGTGGGAGACCCAGTACTTC. This gives the protein CASSGLAGARWETQYF.

This chain connects TRBV29-1 to TRBJ2-2, with TRBD2 as a possible D gene (5 bases). The germline V and J ends were trimmed by 5 bases and 2 bases, with 18 bases remaining between them. The CDR3 loop spans 16 amino acids. Germline CDR1 and CDR2: SQVTM and ANQGSEA. DNA for the CDR3: TGCAGCGTTCACCTGGGTCTTGAGGGTAACACCGGGGAGCTGTTTTTT. Translation: CSVHLGLEGNTGELFF.

This clonotype came up many times. For the CDR3, the DNA is TGTGCCATCAGTGCTACCCGCTACAATGAGCAGTTCTTC. It codes for CAISATRYNEQFF. The rearrangement links TRBV10-3 to TRBJ2-1; no firm D call. Germline V CDR1 and CDR2: ENHRY, SYGVKD. The CDR3 is 13 residues long. V lost 4 bases and J 3 bases, leaving 7 bases between the germline ends.

This clonotype was counted many times. The rearrangement links TRBV7-6 to TRBJ2-5; D remains unclear. The CDR3 has 13 residues. V was clipped by 8 bases and J by 3 bases, with 13 bases between them. Germline CDR1 reads SGHVS; CDR2 reads FNYEAQ. The CDR3 is CASARRIKETQYF. DNA for the CDR3: TGTGCCAGCGCACGACGGATAAAAGAGACCCAGTACTTC.

The chain joins TRBV2 to TRBJ2-2, with 13 positions matching TRBD2. The CDR3 is 16 residues long. Looked up from germline, CDR1 is SNHLY and CDR2 is FYNNEI. The V gene end was trimmed by 7 bases and the J gene end by 5 bases; junction bases not matched to a gene: 7. In DNA, the CDR3 is TGTGCCAGCACCCCGGGGACTAGCGGGAAGACCGGGGAGCTGTTTTTT. Translating gives CASTPGTSGKTGELFF. The variable domain in full, with the rest retrieved from reference TRBV2 and TRBJ2-2, is EPEVTQTPSHQVTQMGQEVILRCVPISNHLYFYWYRQILGQKVEFLVSFYNNEISEKSEIFDDQFSVERPDGSNFTLKIRSTKLEDSAMYFCASTPGTSGKTGELFFGEGSRLTVL.

This chain uses TRBV7-2 with TRBJ2-5, with 11 bases lining up with TRBD2. CDR3 size: 15 residues. Germline loops: CDR1 SGHTA, CDR2 FQGNSA. The J segment lost 5 bases and the V segment lost 1 base, leaving 3 bases of the junction unmatched. CDR3: CASSLVSGGGETQYF. The CDR3 DNA sequence: TGTGCCAGCAGCTTAGTTAGCGGGGGGGGTGAGACCCAGTACTTC.

V and J are TRBV2 and TRBJ2-6, with 8 positions matching TRBD1. Germline CDR1 SNHLY, CDR2 FYNNEI. V shed 7 bases, J shed 4 bases, and the junction held 12 bases outside the gene matches. The CDR3 is 17 residues long. CDR3 protein: CASIFPDRVGGANVLTF. Written as DNA, the CDR3 is TGTGCCAGCATCTTCCCGGACAGGGTTGGCGGGGCCAACGTCCTGACTTTC.